This TCR beta chain is from a study of T cell responses to AZD1222 COVID-19 vaccine. General study results and limits: Donor demographics were predominantly white British with a female majority; clonal diversity may be underestimated. CD4 TCRs associated with vaccination spanned spike, dominating at 160-218 and 743-854.

Clones were read by immunoSEQ multiplex PCR, and TCRdb kept only the in-frame ones, dropping some. The data contain 90,000 to 150,000 clones, around nine tenths of them singletons. Note on this clone: Its target is unknown.

V was cut by 3 bases and J by 10 bases, with 19 bases left in between. Germline CDR1 and CDR2: DFQATT and SNEGSKA (reference sequence). The CDR3 is made up of 15 amino acids. The rearrangement links TRBV20-1 to TRBJ1-6, with D tentatively TRBD1 (5 bases). The sequence was obtained from an adult in good health. The sequences come from peripheral blood, collected on day 0 of AZD1222 vaccination. The CDR3 sequence: CSASWGVTLGSPLHF. In DNA form, the CDR3 reads TGCAGTGCTAGTTGGGGGGTTACTTTAGGATCACCCCTCCACTTT.